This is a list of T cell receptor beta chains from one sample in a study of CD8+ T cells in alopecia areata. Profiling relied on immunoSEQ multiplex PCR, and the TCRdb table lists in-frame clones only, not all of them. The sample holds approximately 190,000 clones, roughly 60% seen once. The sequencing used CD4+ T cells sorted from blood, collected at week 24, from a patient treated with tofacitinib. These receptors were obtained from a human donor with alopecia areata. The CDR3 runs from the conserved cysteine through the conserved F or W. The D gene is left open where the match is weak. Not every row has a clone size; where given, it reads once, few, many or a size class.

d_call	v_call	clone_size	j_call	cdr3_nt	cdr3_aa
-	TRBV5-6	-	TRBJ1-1	TGTGCCAGCAGCTCGGAGGGAGGGAACACTGAAGCTTTCTTT	CASSSEGGNTEAFF
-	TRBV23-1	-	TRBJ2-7	TGCGCCAGCAGTTCCAGACAGGTCCATTCCTACGAGCAGTACTTC	CASSSRQVHSYEQYF
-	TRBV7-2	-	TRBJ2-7	TGTGCCAGCAGCATGGGACCGCAGGTGCAGTACTTC	CASSMGPQVQYF
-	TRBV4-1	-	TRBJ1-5	TGCGCCAGCAGCCGGGACACTAGCAATCAGCCCCAGCATTTT	CASSRDTSNQPQHF
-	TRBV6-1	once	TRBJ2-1	TGTGCCAGCAGGGAGTGGGGTGGCCCCTACAATGAGCAGTTCTTC	CASREWGGPYNEQFF
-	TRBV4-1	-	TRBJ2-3	TGCGCCAGCAGCCGACGGGTTGAAGCTAGCACAGATACGCAGTATTTT	CASSRRVEASTDTQYF
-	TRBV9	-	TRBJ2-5	TGTGCCAGCAGCGTAGGGAACAGGCAAGAGACCCAGTACTTC	CASSVGNRQETQYF
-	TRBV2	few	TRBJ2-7	TGTGCCAGCGGGTGGGCGGAGGATCGGGAGCAGTACTTC	CASGWAEDREQYF
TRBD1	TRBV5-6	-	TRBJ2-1	TGTGCCAGCAGCGGGACAGGAACCCCGAACTACAATGAGCAGTTCTTC	CASSGTGTPNYNEQFF
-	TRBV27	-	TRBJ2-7	TGTGCCAGCAGTTTAAGGGGCGGCGAGCAGTACTTC	CASSLRGGEQYF
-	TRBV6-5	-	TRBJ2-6	TGTGCCAGCAGTTTTTACAGAAGGGATGGGGCCAACGTCCTGACTTTC	CASSFYRRDGANVLTF
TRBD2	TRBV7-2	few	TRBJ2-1	TGTGCCAGCAGCTCTAACAGACTAGCGGGAGATAAGTTCTTC	CASSSNRLAGDKFF
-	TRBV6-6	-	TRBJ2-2	TGTGCCATATCTCTCAGGGATACCGGGGAGCTGTTTTTT	CAISLRDTGELFF
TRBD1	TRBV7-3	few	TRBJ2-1	TGTGCCAGCACAAACCCCGGGGATCCGGGACAGGGGGGTTATGAGCAGTTCTTC	CASTNPGDPGQGGYEQFF
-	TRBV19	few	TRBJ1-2	TGTGCCAGTAGTATACGGACACAAGTTACCTCCTATGGCTACACCTTC	CASSIRTQVTSYGYTF
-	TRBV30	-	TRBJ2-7	TGTGCGGGCGGGGCCAACTCCTACGAGCAGTACTTC	CAGGANSYEQYF
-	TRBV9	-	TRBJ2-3	TGTGCCAGCAGCGTAGATGGGAATACGCAGTATTTC	CASSVDGNTQYF
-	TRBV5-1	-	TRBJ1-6	TGCGCCAGCAGCTTGGGTCAGTCGCAAAATTCACCCCTCCACTTT	CASSLGQSQNSPLHF
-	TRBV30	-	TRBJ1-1	TGTGCCTGGACTCCGGGGGCCACTGAAGCTTTCTTT	CAWTPGATEAFF
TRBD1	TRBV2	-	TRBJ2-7	TGTGCCAGCAGCGAGGACAGGGGGGCTCGCGAGCAGTACTTC	CASSEDRGAREQYF
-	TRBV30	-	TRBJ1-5	TGTGCCTGGAGTGGACAGCGCAATCAGCCCCAGCATTTT	CAWSGQRNQPQHF
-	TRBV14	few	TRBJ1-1	TGTGCCAGCAGCCAAGATTTTGGAACCGAAGCTTTCTTT	CASSQDFGTEAFF
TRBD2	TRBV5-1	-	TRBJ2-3	TGCGCCAGCAGCGTGGGACTAGCGGGGGGCGGAGATACGCAGTATTTT	CASSVGLAGGGDTQYF
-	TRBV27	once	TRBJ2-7	TGTGCCAGCAGTTCCTCCCGTCTTAGCGAGCAGTACTTC	CASSSSRLSEQYF
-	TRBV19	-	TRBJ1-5	TGTGCCAGTAGAGTAGGGCAGGATCAGCCCCAGCATTTT	CASRVGQDQPQHF
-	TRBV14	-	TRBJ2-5	TGTGCCAGCAGCCAGAAGCATTTCCAAGAGACCCAGTACTTC	CASSQKHFQETQYF
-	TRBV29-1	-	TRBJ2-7	TGCAGCGTTGAAGACTCTAGGGAGGACGAGCAGTACTTC	CSVEDSREDEQYF
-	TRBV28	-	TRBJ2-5	TGTGCCAGCAGGACGGGAAGCCAAGAGACCCAGTACTTC	CASRTGSQETQYF
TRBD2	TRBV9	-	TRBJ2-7	TGTGCCAGCAGCGTATCCCCGGGTAGCGGGTACTACGAGCAGTACTTC	CASSVSPGSGYYEQYF
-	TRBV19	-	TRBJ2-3	TGTGCCAGTAGTATGGTGGGCAGAAGCACAGATACGCAGTATTTT	CASSMVGRSTDTQYF
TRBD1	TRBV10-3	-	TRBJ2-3	TGTGCCATCAGTCGGAGGACAGGGGCCACAGATACGCAGTATTTT	CAISRRTGATDTQYF
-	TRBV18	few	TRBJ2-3	TGTGCCAGCCGCCTCACAGATACGCAGTATTTT	CASRLTDTQYF
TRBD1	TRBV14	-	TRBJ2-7	TGTGCCAGCAGCCAACGAATTACCGGGACAGACGAGCAGTACTTC	CASSQRITGTDEQYF
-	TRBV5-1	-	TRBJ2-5	TGCGCCAGCAGCTTGGAGTCAGGGTTGGGGACCCAGTACTTC	CASSLESGLGTQYF
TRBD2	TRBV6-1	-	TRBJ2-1	TGTGCCAGCAGTGAAGCAGGGACTAGCGGCGAGCAGTTCTTC	CASSEAGTSGEQFF
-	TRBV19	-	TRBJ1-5	TGTGCCAGTAGTATAGGGGGTGGCCAGCCCCAGCATTTT	CASSIGGGQPQHF
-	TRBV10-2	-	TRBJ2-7	TGCGCCAGCAGTGAGTCTGACAGGTTATCCTACGAGCAGTACTTC	CASSESDRLSYEQYF
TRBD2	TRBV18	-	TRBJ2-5	TGTGCCAGCTCACCCGCGACTAGCGGGGGCCTCCAAGAGACCCAGTACTTC	CASSPATSGGLQETQYF
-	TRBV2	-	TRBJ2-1	TGTGCCAGCAGTCTCACTTACAATGAGCAGTTCTTC	CASSLTYNEQFF
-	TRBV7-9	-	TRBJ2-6	TGTGCCAGCGGGGCAGGAGGGGCCAACGTCCTGACTTTC	CASGAGGANVLTF
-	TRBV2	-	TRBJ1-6	TGTGCCGGGGTTTTTCTGGACGGTAATTCACCCCTCCACTTT	CAGVFLDGNSPLHF
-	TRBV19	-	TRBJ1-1	TGTGCCAGTCTTACAGGGTACATGAACACTGAAGCTTTCTTT	CASLTGYMNTEAFF
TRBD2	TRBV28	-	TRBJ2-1	TGTGCCAGCCGCCCGGGAGGGTATGCCGGCGAGCAGTTCTTC	CASRPGGYAGEQFF
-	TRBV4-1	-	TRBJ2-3	TGCGCCAGCAGCCAAGGAGAGCGAAGGGATACGCAGTATTTT	CASSQGERRDTQYF
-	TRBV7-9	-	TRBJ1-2	TGTGCCAGCAGCCCAGCGGCCGAGGGCTATGGCTACACCTTC	CASSPAAEGYGYTF
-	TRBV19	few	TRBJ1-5	TGTGCCAGTCTACAGGTATACACTCAGCCCCAGCATTTT	CASLQVYTQPQHF